This TCR beta chain was found in a study of blood T cell repertoires in COVID-19. About the research overall: Italy, Spain and the United States were the sources of the convalescent and acute COVID-19 samples. The cDNA or gDNA used as material had been derived from T cells, B-cell-depleted T cells, or PBMCs.

The CDR3 is 14 residues long. Per germline, CDR1 LNHDA and CDR2 SQIVND (reference sequence). V lost 8 bases, J lost 1 base, and 5 bases stayed unmatched. Profiling relied on immunoSEQ multiplex PCR, and the TCRdb table lists in-frame clones only, not all of them. The data contain over 85,000 clones, about 85% of them singletons. Input material: peripheral blood. The chain is built from TRBV19 and TRBJ2-3, with 8 bases identical to TRBD2. The source is a human donor in a cohort sampled during active COVID-19. The CDR3 DNA sequence: TGTGCCAGTGCGGGGGGCGGAGGCACAGATACGCAGTATTTT. It specifies CASAGGGGTDTQYF.